These T cell receptor beta chains were read from a single sample in a study of blood T cells in healthy people across ages. Using its own MiXCR run on the 5' RACE reads, TCRdb lists one record per CDR3 protein. The table has fewer than 1.5 million distinct CDR3 sequences, 42% seen once. The sample comprised blood. These TCRs come from a woman under 30 in good health. The CDR3 runs from the conserved cysteine through the conserved F or W.

J gene,CDR3 length,V gene,CDR3 protein
TRBJ2-1,15,TRBV5-4,CASSLSSSGNNEQFF
TRBJ2-1,14,TRBV5-1,CASSESSGYNEQFF
TRBJ1-2,12,TRBV6-1,CASGGYGYGYTF
TRBJ2-6,16,TRBV12-3/TRBV12-4,CASSYTGASGANVLTF
TRBJ1-5,14,TRBV10-3,CAISELSIDQPQHF
.,13,TRBV6-5,CASGYSPQQTQYF
TRBJ2-7,12,TRBV20-1,CSARYDSYEQYF
TRBJ2-1,11,TRBV20-1,CSASSCNEQFF
TRBJ1-1,14,TRBV7-9,CASSLEIQADEAFF
TRBJ2-5,15,TRBV4-1,CAGPFWGTWQGVQYF
TRBJ2-5,15,TRBV6-1,CASSEGSGGLKTQYF
TRBJ2-2,16,TRBV13,CASSQAETSTPGELFF
TRBJ1-1,14,TRBV20-1,CSARYGGATTEAFF
TRBJ2-7,16,TRBV5-1,CASNANSGSSYNEQYF
TRBJ1-5,15,TRBV10-3,CAISEKGALTQPQHF
.,13,TRBV7-7,CASNLTEGETQYF
TRBJ2-1,16,TRBV6-5,CASRPPGGGVYNEQFF
TRBJ2-2,16,TRBV7-9,CASRPGTSGVERELFF
TRBJ2-5,14,TRBV11-2,CASSLIEGRETQYF
TRBJ2-6,13,TRBV12-3/TRBV12-4,CASTLSGANVLTF
TRBJ2-7,14,TRBV7-2,CASSYVTGVYEQYF
TRBJ2-1,16,TRBV5-1,CASSLETSGGGYEQFF
TRBJ2-1,16,TRBV6-1,CASTSGGTSSYNEQFF
TRBJ2-3,18,TRBV10-1,CASSERRTSGLSTDTQYF
TRBJ2-1,15,TRBV2,CASRTTGTGYNEQFF
TRBJ2-1,16,TRBV20-1,CSARDRGGRSYNEQFF
TRBJ1-6,15,TRBV7-6,CASSLITGGNSPLHF
TRBJ1-1,11,TRBV6-1,CASSGHTEAFF
TRBJ1-2,15,TRBV7-2,CASSLGQGAYYGYTF
TRBJ2-5,12,TRBV12-3/TRBV12-4,CASSLSAETQYF
TRBJ2-6,14,TRBV10-3,CAISEGAGANVLTF
TRBJ2-3,13,TRBV7-9,CASSLRDLFGQYF
TRBJ2-2,15,TRBV4-2,CASSHSGGAAGELFF
TRBJ1-4,13,TRBV20-1,CSALDSTNEKLFF
TRBJ1-1,13,TRBV27,CASSATGHTEAFF
TRBJ1-2,14,TRBV4-1,CASSQGGGNYGYTF
TRBJ2-3,15,TRBV7-7,CASSIDRLGTDTQYF
TRBJ2-3,14,TRBV20-1,CSARGGWTTDTQYF
TRBJ1-2,15,TRBV7-9,CASSTIGVANYGYTF
TRBJ1-1,15,TRBV7-6,CASSYGQGLNTEAFF
TRBJ1-5,13,TRBV19,CASRGVSNQPQHF
TRBJ1-5,16,TRBV6-6,CASSSATGAYNQPQHF
TRBJ2-5,14,TRBV11-1,CASSPMADQETQYF
TRBJ2-1,14,TRBV2,CASTVGQGYNEQFF
TRBJ2-7,11,TRBV2,CASSAAGEQYF
TRBJ1-6,14,TRBV5-6,CASSRPDSYSPLHF
TRBJ1-2,14,TRBV10-3,CAISEPRDGYGYTF
TRBJ2-5,13,TRBV6-1,CASSEALGETQYF
TRBJ1-5,14,TRBV20-1,CSARDQAGGQPQHF
TRBJ1-1,14,TRBV10-3,CAIAGTGVGTEAFF
TRBJ2-7,12,TRBV6-5,CASFGSGHEQYF
TRBJ2-1,16,TRBV15,CATSRDWGESYNEQFF